These T cell receptor beta chains were read from a single sample in a study of early T cells in non-severe SARS-CoV-2 infection. MiXCR, applied by TCRdb to the 5' RACE reads, yields one record per CDR3 protein. Here the sample spans tens of thousands of distinct CDR3 sequences, just under 15% being singletons. What was sequenced was whole blood. The receptors were gathered from an adult who was a healthcare worker with PCR-confirmed SARS-CoV-2 infection or an uninfected control (not recorded which). The CDR3 runs from the conserved cysteine through the conserved F or W. A D gene is named only where the DNA matches it firmly. Size is stated for part of the rows, as once, few or many counts, or as a class when the clone is expanded.

clone_size	d_call	cdr3_length	v_call	j_call	cdr3_nt	cdr3_aa
many	-	14	TRBV20-1	TRBJ2-7	TGCAGTGCTAGAGATCTACAGAAACGCTACGAGCAGTACTTC	CSARDLQKRYEQYF
-	TRBD2	12	TRBV20-1	TRBJ2-5	TGCAGTGCGCGGACTACGGGGGGGACCCAGTACTTC	CSARTTGGTQYF
-	-	15	TRBV28	TRBJ1-6	TGTGCCAGCAGTTTGGGGGGCTTGAGGAATTCACCCCTCCACTTT	CASSLGGLRNSPLHF
-	-	12	TRBV14	TRBJ2-1	TGTGCCAGCAGCCAAGAAGGGCATGAGCAGTTCTTC	CASSQEGHEQFF
few	TRBD2	15	TRBV11-3	TRBJ2-1	TGTGCCAGCAACCCGGGACTAGCTCCCTACAATGAGCAGTTCTTC	CASNPGLAPYNEQFF
-	-	12	TRBV11-2	TRBJ2-3	TGTGCCAGCAGGTCGAGCGAAGATACGCAGTATTTT	CASRSSEDTQYF
few	-	16	TRBV4-1	TRBJ2-3	TGCGCCAGCAGCCAAGCGGTTTTACGTCGCACAGATACGCAGTATTTT	CASSQAVLRRTDTQYF
few	-	12	TRBV7-6	TRBJ2-1	TGTGCCAGCAGCGGGGGGTACAATGAGCAGTTCTTC	CASSGGYNEQFF
-	-	12	TRBV20-1	TRBJ2-3	TGCAGTGCTGCTACCCCCGGGGATACGCAGTATTTT	CSAATPGDTQYF
many	-	13	TRBV7-9	TRBJ2-1	TGTGCCAGCAGCTCGGCTGGGTACAATGAGCAGTTCTTC	CASSSAGYNEQFF
-	TRBD2	16	TRBV5-5	TRBJ2-3	TGTGCCAGCAGCTTCCGAACGGGAGGAGGCCCCTATACGCAGTATTTT	CASSFRTGGGPYTQYF
many	-	12	TRBV11-2	TRBJ2-7	TGTGCCAGCAGCTTAGGCACCTACGAGCAGTACTTC	CASSLGTYEQYF
-	-	14	TRBV5-6	TRBJ2-7	TGTGCCAGCAGCTTGTTAGGGAACTCCTACGAGCAGTACTTC	CASSLLGNSYEQYF
many	-	15	TRBV7-2	TRBJ1-1	TGTGCCAGCAGCTTGGGGGGACCGGTGGGGTGGAAAGCTTTCTTT	CASSLGGPVGWKAFF
many	-	15	TRBV28	TRBJ2-1	TGTGCCAGCAGGGTCGGGAATCCATCCTACAATGAGCAGTTCTTC	CASRVGNPSYNEQFF
few	TRBD2	13	TRBV28	TRBJ2-7	TGTGCCAGCAGACCTAGCGGATACTACGAGCAGTACTTC	CASRPSGYYEQYF
many	-	15	TRBV3-1	TRBJ2-7	TGTGCCAGCAGCCAAGGGTTGGCGCGCTCCTACGAGCAGTACTTC	CASSQGLARSYEQYF
few	-	11	TRBV7-9	TRBJ1-1	TGTGCCAGCAGCTTAGGGACTGAAGTTTTCTTT	CASSLGTEVFF
-	-	14	TRBV2	TRBJ1-1	TGTGCCAGCAAGTCGACGCTCATGAACACTGAAGCTTTCTTT	CASKSTLMNTEAFF
few	TRBD2	18	TRBV6-5	TRBJ2-2	TGTGCCAGCAGTTACGGGCTCACTAGCGGGAGGGCCGTCGGGGAGCTGTTTTTT	CASSYGLTSGRAVGELFF
few	-	13	TRBV12-3/TRBV12-4	TRBJ2-5	TGTGCCAGCAGCCAGGGGAGTCGAGAGACCCAGTACTTC	CASSQGSRETQYF
many	-	9	TRBV6-6	TRBJ1-5	TGTGCCAGCAGTTACCCCCAGCATTTT	CASSYPQHF
few	TRBD1	13	TRBV20-1	TRBJ1-1	TGCAGTGCAAGGACAGGACTGAACACTGAAGCTTTCTTT	CSARTGLNTEAFF
few	-	9	TRBV5-1	TRBJ1-1	TGCGCCACCCACAGGGATGCTTTCTTT	CATHRDAFF
few	-	13	TRBV7-9	TRBJ1-5	TGTGCCAGCAGCCCTGACGGGGACATGCCCCAGCATTTT	CASSPDGDMPQHF
-	-	13	TRBV28	TRBJ2-5	TGTGCCAGCAGTTATCAAGTGGTAGAGACCCAGTACTTC	CASSYQVVETQYF
many	TRBD1	15	TRBV28	TRBJ2-3	TGTGCCAGCAGTTTATCCGGACAGGGGGCGCCTACGCAGTATTTT	CASSLSGQGAPTQYF
-	-	13	TRBV5-5	TRBJ1-4	TGTGCCAGCTCGGGGCAGGGAAGGGAAAAACTGTTTTTT	CASSGQGREKLFF
once	-	11	TRBV28	TRBJ1-1	TGTGCCAGCAGTTTTCCGGGCACGGCTTTCTTT	CASSFPGTAFF
-	-	16	TRBV6-4	TRBJ2-1	TGTGCCAGCAGTGACGGACCGGGTGGCTCCTACAATGAGCAGTTCTTC	CASSDGPGGSYNEQFF
-	-	13	TRBV29-1	TRBJ1-2	TGCAGCGTTGAAGGGCAGGGGCTGAGTGGCTACACCTTC	CSVEGQGLSGYTF
once	-	12	TRBV29-1	TRBJ1-2	TGCAGCGTTTACCACGTCGTAAGTGGCTACACCTTC	CSVYHVVSGYTF